In its sample, the clone carrying this TCR beta chain was seen a few times. Its antigen is still unknown. The data were obtained in a study of type 1 regulatory T cells. Study summary: This in vitro CD4 product, T-allo10, is enriched for Tr1 cells and alloantigen-specific.

The study's findings and limits: Compared with non-Tr1 cells, Tr1 cells showed a narrower TCR repertoire.

TCRdb used MiXCR to reprocess the reads, holding one entry per CDR3 protein. Counted here are approximately 42,000 distinct CDR3 sequences, roughly an eighth occurring once; the ten biggest clones make up 6.5% to 9%. V lost 4 bases to trimming and J lost 2 bases, with 15 bases between them. This CDR3 has 15 residues. Germline CDR1 reads SGHNT; CDR2 reads YYREEE (reference sequence). The sample consisted of cultured non-Tr1 T cells, either the whole culture or a sorted T cell fraction (not recorded which). V usage is TRBV5-4 and J usage is TRBJ1-1; D is uncertain. This TCR was sampled from a human donor in good health. CDR3 DNA: TGTGCCAGCAGCCTGCTACCACTGGGAAACACTGAAGCTTTCTTT. It specifies CASSLLPLGNTEAFF.